Listed here are 10 T cell receptor beta chains from one sample, sequenced in a study of a mutant IDH1 vaccine in newly diagnosed glioma. Noted time point: baseline, week 1 (first vaccination visit). The treatment denotes: pre-vaccination baseline after standard-of-care therapy. The method was immunoSEQ multiplex PCR; TCRdb's version includes in-frame clones alone and lacks a portion of them. The table records about 88,000 clones, approximately 80% of them present only once. Sequencing was performed on PBMCs, taken from a glioma patient treated with radiotherapy, temozolomide or both. The receptors shown here come from a man aged 40-49 years with glioma. Some clones in this sample may be carry-over from other donors' samples.

The chain couples TRBV6-1 to TRBJ1-6; weak D call: TRBD1 (5 bases). Trimming took off 4 bases at V and 0 bases at J, with 13 bases between the two ends. CDR3 length equals 17 residues. Germline assignment: CDR1 MNHNS and CDR2 SASEGT. CDR3 sequence: CASSAGRASSYNSPLHF. The CDR3 region has the DNA TGTGCCAGCAGTGCCGGCAGGGCTAGCTCCTATAATTCACCCCTCCACTTT.

The rearrangement uses TRBV2 and TRBJ1-1; D not certain. The CDR3 consists of 11 residues. Trimming took off 4 bases at V and 8 bases at J, with 8 bases between the two ends. The germline V gene has CDR1 SNHLY and CDR2 FYNNEI. CDR3 residues: CASSGEREAFF. CDR3 nucleotides: TGTGCCAGCAGTGGGGAGAGGGAAGCTTTCTTT. Based on the CDR3 plus reference TRBV2 and TRBJ1-1, the full variable domain is EPEVTQTPSHQVTQMGQEVILRCVPISNHLYFYWYRQILGQKVEFLVSFYNNEISEKSEIFDDQFSVERPDGSNFTLKIRSTKLEDSAMYFCASSGEREAFFGQGTRLTVV.

This clone was counted between two and nine times. This chain joins TRBV5-8 and TRBJ2-7; 9 bases line up with TRBD2. Germline V gene lookup returns CDR1 SGHTS and CDR2 YDEGEE. The CDR3 consists of 15 residues. The J segment lost 7 bases and the V segment lost 0 bases, leaving 8 bases of the junction unmatched. This chain's CDR3 is CASSLEGLAGSEQYF. The CDR3, as DNA: TGTGCCAGCAGCTTGGAGGGGCTAGCGGGGAGTGAGCAGTACTTC. The complete variable domain, with remaining parts taken from reference TRBV5-8 and TRBJ2-7, reads EAGVTQSPTHLIKTRGQQATLRCSPISGHTSVYWYQQALGLGLQFLLWYDEGEERNRGNFPPRFSGRQFPNYSSELNVNALELEDSALYLCASSLEGLAGSEQYFGPGTRLTVT.

The chain uses TRBV25-1 and TRBJ2-7; the match to TRBD1 covers 7 bases. CDR3 size: 14 residues. CDR1 MGHDK and CDR2 SYGVNS come from the germline V gene. V shed 8 bases, J shed 0 bases, and the junction held 7 bases outside the gene matches. CDR3 amino acids: CASRDSLVSYEQYF. The CDR3 nucleotides read TGTGCCAGCCGGGACAGCTTAGTCTCCTACGAGCAGTACTTC.

This chain links TRBV5-1 with TRBJ1-2; perhaps TRBD1 as D (5 bases). There are 15 residues in the CDR3. V lost 0 bases and J lost 3, with 12 bases in between. Per the germline V gene, CDR1 is SGHRS and CDR2 is YFSETQ. This CDR3 is CASSLGDSPYYGYTF. CDR3 DNA sequence: TGCGCCAGCAGCTTGGGCGACAGTCCCTACTATGGCTACACCTTC.

This clone was seen just once. The chain has TRBV6-1 and TRBJ1-4, with a weak D call TRBD1 (6 bases). Deletions cut 4 bases from V and 0 bases from J, with 9 bases between. The V gene's germline CDR1 is MNHNS and CDR2 SASEGT. The CDR3 consists of 15 residues. The CDR3: CASSANRATNEKLFF. The CDR3, as DNA: TGTGCCAGCAGTGCCAACAGGGCAACTAATGAAAAACTGTTTTTT.

The genes are TRBV2 and TRBJ1-2; D remains ambiguous. V lost 3 bases and J 7 bases, leaving 6 bases between the germline ends. The CDR3 is 11 residues long. CDR1 is SNHLY and CDR2 is FYNNEI in the germline V gene. CDR3 region: CASSEGIGYTF. The DNA of the CDR3 is TGTGCCAGCAGTGAGGGGATTGGCTACACCTTC. The full variable domain, completed using reference TRBV2 and TRBJ1-2, is EPEVTQTPSHQVTQMGQEVILRCVPISNHLYFYWYRQILGQKVEFLVSFYNNEISEKSEIFDDQFSVERPDGSNFTLKIRSTKLEDSAMYFCASSEGIGYTFGSGTRLTVV.

This chain connects TRBV6-1 to TRBJ1-1; TRBD1 matches at 8 bases. J gave up 4 bases and V 2 bases, and 3 bases lay outside the gene matches. This CDR3 comprises 14 residues. Germline V gene lookup returns CDR1 MNHNS and CDR2 SASEGT. CDR3 region: CASSEQGAVTEAFF. The CDR3 DNA reads TGTGCCAGCAGTGAACAGGGGGCAGTCACTGAAGCTTTCTTT.

The V and J genes are TRBV30 and TRBJ2-2; 10 bases agree with TRBD2. Unmatched junction bases numbered 4, after V lost 6 bases and J lost 0 bases. The CDR3 extends over 15 amino acids. Germline assignment: CDR1 GTSNPN and CDR2 SVGIG (reference sequence). This CDR3 is CACLAGATNTGELFF. The CDR3, as DNA: TGTGCCTGCCTAGCGGGGGCGACGAACACCGGGGAGCTGTTTTTT. Using reference TRBV30 and TRBJ2-2 for the parts outside the CDR3, the full variable domain is SQTIHQWPATLVQPVGSPLSLECTVEGTSNPNLYWYRQAAGRGLQLLFYSVGIGQISSEVPQNLSASRPQDRQFILSSKKLLLSDSGFYLCACLAGATNTGELFFGEGSRLTVL.

The rearrangement uses TRBV10-3 and TRBJ1-1; 8 nucleotides align to TRBD1. The CDR3 sequence is 15 residues long. The germline V gene has CDR1 ENHRY and CDR2 SYGVKD. With V trimmed by 2 bases and J by 3 bases, 5 bases remained unmatched. CDR3 sequence reads: CAISEPGQGHTEAFF. DNA for the CDR3: TGTGCCATCAGTGAGCCCGGACAGGGACACACTGAAGCTTTCTTT.